These 31 T cell receptor beta chains share one sample of origin, sequenced in a study of blood T cell repertoires in COVID-19. Data came from immunoSEQ multiplex PCR; TCRdb stores just in-frame clones and leaves some out. This table holds more than 85,000 clones, 88% found once. The specimen was peripheral blood. Receptors were obtained from a woman between 45 and 65 years old with acute or convalescent COVID-19.

The chain links TRBV18 to TRBJ2-1, with D uncertain. V was shortened by 5 bases and J by 0 bases, with 5 bases between the two germline ends. Per germline, CDR1 KGHSH and CDR2 LQKENI. The CDR3 is 13 amino acids. The CDR3 nucleotides read TGTGCCAGCTCATCCAGCTCCTACAATGAGCAGTTCTTC. Amino acids: CASSSSSYNEQFF.

CDR3 DNA sequence: TGTGCCAGCAGGAGGGAAGATACGCAGTATTTT. It codes for CASRREDTQYF. V usage is TRBV7-9 and J usage is TRBJ2-3, with D possibly being TRBD2 (5 bases). The CDR3 contains 11 residues. Germline CDR1 is SEHNR and CDR2 is FQNEAQ (reference sequence). V lost 6 bases and J lost 5, with 6 bases in between.

The rearrangement links TRBV3-1 (or the pseudogene TRBV3-2) to TRBJ2-7; 7 bases align to TRBD1. Looked up from germline, CDR1 is LGHDT and CDR2 is YNNKEL (reference sequence). The CDR3 consists of 12 residues. Trimming took 6 bases from V and 7 from J; bases not matched to a gene: 6. The CDR3 protein is CASRGGAEEQYF. Here the CDR3 DNA reads TGTGCCAGCAGAGGGGGCGCGGAAGAGCAGTACTTC.

The chain links TRBV29-1 to TRBJ2-1; the D is unclear. The CDR3 runs to 10 residues. Between the trimmed V and J ends, which lost 6 bases and 5 bases, there was a span of 5 bases. CDR1 and CDR2 (germline): SQVTM, ANQGSEA. CDR3 DNA sequence: TGCAGCGTGTCAGACAATGAGCAGTTCTTC. It yields the protein CSVSDNEQFF.

The V call is TRBV6-2 or TRBV6-3, the J call TRBJ2-2; tentative D call: TRBD2 (6 bases). This CDR3 region has 14 residues. Germline V CDR1 and CDR2: MNHEY, SVGEGT. Deletions cut 0 bases from V and 4 bases from J, with 6 bases between. The CDR3 here is CASSYSRGTGELFF. DNA of the CDR3: TGTGCCAGCAGTTACTCGCGGGGCACCGGGGAGCTGTTTTTT.

This clone was detected only once. V and J are TRBV7-2 and TRBJ2-1; D gene uncertain. Germline assignment: CDR1 SGHTA and CDR2 FQGNSA. The ends were cut back, 1 base at V and 4 bases at J, with 11 bases in the middle. This CDR3 has 15 amino acids. The CDR3 DNA reads as TGTGCCAGCAGCTTAGATCTCGCGGCGTACAATGAGCAGTTCTTC. The encoded protein is CASSLDLAAYNEQFF.

The chain is built from TRBV4-1 and TRBJ2-5; a weak D match, TRBD2 (6 bases). The V gene lost 1 base and the J gene lost 0 bases, with 12 bases spanning the gap. This CDR3 has 16 amino acids. CDR1 is MGHRA, CDR2 YSYEKL, per germline. CDR3 DNA sequence: TGCGCCAGCAGCCAAGGGGTAGCGGCAAACCAAGAGACCCAGTACTTC. Its translation is CASSQGVAANQETQYF.

This clone was picked up a small number of times. V and J are TRBV30 and TRBJ2-1; 7 bases are a match to TRBD2. The CDR3 is made up of 14 amino acids. After removal of 3 bases from V and 6 bases from J, the junction contained 8 bases not matched to a gene. CDR1 is GTSNPN, CDR2 SVGIG, per germline (reference sequence). CDR3 region: CAWSVGQRGNEQFF. CDR3 DNA: TGTGCCTGGAGCGTCGGCCAGCGGGGCAATGAGCAGTTCTTC. The full variable domain, rest sourced from reference TRBV30 and TRBJ2-1, is SQTIHQWPATLVQPVGSPLSLECTVEGTSNPNLYWYRQAAGRGLQLLFYSVGIGQISSEVPQNLSASRPQDRQFILSSKKLLLSDSGFYLCAWSVGQRGNEQFFGPGTRLTVL.

This chain connects TRBV6-5 to TRBJ1-1; the D is unclear. The CDR3 has 13 residues. Germline V gene lookup returns CDR1 MNHEY and CDR2 SVGAGI. Between the trimmed V and J ends, which lost 6 bases and 1 base, there was a span of 9 bases. The CDR3 coding sequence is TGTGCCAGCAGATTGACAAGGAACACTGAAGCTTTCTTT. The encoded protein is CASRLTRNTEAFF.

This clone was detected once. The genes are TRBV3-1 (or the pseudogene TRBV3-2) and TRBJ2-3; TRBD2 agrees at 8 bases. Germline V gives CDR1 LGHDT, CDR2 YNNKEL (reference sequence). The CDR3 contains 15 residues. The V segment lost 2 bases and the J segment 2 bases; nucleotides outside the gene matches: 3. In DNA form, the CDR3 reads TGTGCCAGCAGCCAAACTAGCGGAGCCACAGATACGCAGTATTTT. This encodes CASSQTSGATDTQYF.

The chain is built from TRBV13 and TRBJ1-2; D is uncertain. V lost 0 bases and J 6 bases, leaving 11 bases between the germline ends. Germline V CDR1 and CDR2: PRHDT, FYEKMQ (reference sequence). The CDR3 spans 14 residues. Here the CDR3 reads CASSLGDGVDGYTF. The DNA of the CDR3 is TGTGCCAGCAGCTTAGGAGACGGAGTAGATGGCTACACCTTC.

This clone was recorded only once. The rearrangement links TRBV4-2 to TRBJ2-5; D unresolved. The V gene lost 0 bases and the J gene lost 6 bases, with 8 bases spanning the gap. CDR1 is LGHNA and CDR2 is YNFKEQ in the germline V gene. The CDR3 runs to 13 residues. The CDR3 DNA sequence: TGTGCCAGCAGCCAAGACTGGCCCCAGACCCAGTACTTC. This encodes CASSQDWPQTQYF.

The V and J genes are TRBV7-9 and TRBJ2-7, with D hard to call. Trimming removed 4 bases at V and 4 bases at J, with 14 bases between. The V gene's germline CDR1 is SEHNR and CDR2 FQNEAQ (reference sequence). This CDR3 spans 14 amino acids. The CDR3: CASSSTGIPYEQYF. For the CDR3, the DNA is TGTGCCAGCAGCTCGACTGGTATTCCGTACGAGCAGTACTTC.

The chain uses TRBV19 and TRBJ2-7, with D perhaps matching TRBD1 (6 bases). The V and J ends lost 3 bases and 2 bases respectively, with 11 bases between them. This CDR3 has 14 residues. Germline loops: CDR1 LNHDA, CDR2 SQIVND (reference sequence). CDR3: CASSMYDRTYEQYF. CDR3 coding DNA: TGTGCCAGTAGTATGTATGACAGGACCTACGAGCAGTACTTC.

The sample holds a few counts of this clone. The chain couples TRBV7-2 to TRBJ2-3; TRBD2 might be the D (7 bases). Germline V gene data show CDR1 as SGHTA and CDR2 as FQGNSA. The CDR3 totals 15 residues. V lost 0 bases and J lost 7, with 14 bases in between. CDR3 amino acids: CASSLARGGEYTQYF. For the CDR3, the DNA is TGTGCCAGCAGCTTAGCGAGGGGGGGCGAGTATACGCAGTATTTT. The whole variable domain, filled in from reference TRBV7-2 and TRBJ2-3, reads GAGVSQSPSNKVTEKGKDVELRCDPISGHTALYWYRQSLGQGLEFLIYFQGNSAPDKSGLPSDRFSAERTGGSVSTLTIQRTQQEDSAVYLCASSLARGGEYTQYFGPGTRLTVL.

This chain joins TRBV25-1 and TRBJ1-2; TRBD1 is a possible D gene (5 bases). The CDR3 is made up of 17 amino acids. From germline, CDR1 is MGHDK and CDR2 SYGVNS. Trimming pared 6 bases from V and 7 bases from J, leaving 27 bases between. The CDR3 sequence is CASSSRGTGTLLSGYTF. CDR3 nucleotide sequence: TGTGCCAGCAGCAGCCGGGGGACCGGGACTCTACTATCTGGCTACACCTTC.

The V gene is TRBV4-1, the J gene TRBJ1-2, with D possibly TRBD1 on 6 matching bases. Trimming shortened V by 0 bases and J by 4 bases, and 9 bases separated the two germline ends. Germline V lookup: CDR1 MGHRA, CDR2 YSYEKL. The length of the CDR3 is 14 residues. The CDR3 spells CASSQDTGIYGYTF. CDR3 DNA: TGCGCCAGCAGCCAAGATACAGGGATCTATGGCTACACCTTC.

V gene TRBV10-1 combines with J gene TRBJ2-5; TRBD2 agrees at 9 bases. There are 18 residues in the CDR3. Germline CDR1 WNHNN, CDR2 SYGVQD (reference sequence). Losses at the gene ends were 2 bases for V and 5 bases for J; bases not matched to a gene: 15. CDR3 sequence: CASSEGSKREERGETQYF. The CDR3 nucleotides read TGCGCCAGCAGTGAGGGTTCCAAGCGGGAGGAAAGAGGGGAGACCCAGTACTTC.

V gene TRBV6-2 or TRBV6-3 combines with J gene TRBJ1-5, with a weak D call TRBD1 (5 bases). The CDR3 contains 15 residues. CDR1 is MNHEY and CDR2 is SVGEGT in the germline V gene. V lost 0 bases, J lost 1 base, and 7 bases lay in between. CDR3 protein: CASSYSGLSNQPQHF. The CDR3 DNA is TGTGCCAGCAGTTACTCGGGACTCAGCAATCAGCCCCAGCATTTT.

The V and J genes are TRBV12-3 or TRBV12-4 and TRBJ1-1, with D perhaps TRBD1 (6 bases). This CDR3 contains 12 residues. V lost 5 bases and J lost 5, with 9 bases in between. CDR3 protein: CASSEQGTEAFF. The CDR3 DNA sequence: TGTGCCAGCAGTGAACAGGGAACTGAAGCTTTCTTT.

This chain uses TRBV2 with TRBJ1-5; the D is unclear. CDR1 and CDR2 from the germline V gene are SNHLY and FYNNEI. This CDR3 is built from 13 residues. The V end lost 3 bases, the J end lost 6 bases, and 9 bases lay between the germline ends. The CDR3 protein is CASSDMVSQPQHF. CDR3 sequence (DNA): TGTGCCAGCAGTGACATGGTGAGTCAGCCCCAGCATTTT.

This clone was seen only a few times. The J gene is TRBJ2-2, the V gene TRBV7-2; 7 bases are shared with TRBD1. J lost 5 bases, V lost 5 bases, and 17 bases had no gene match. The CDR3 consists of 18 residues. Germline V CDR1 and CDR2: SGHTA, FQGNSA. The CDR3 reads CASSGSGGQVWRTGELFF. DNA of the CDR3: TGTGCCAGCAGCGGCAGTGGTGGACAGGTGTGGAGGACCGGGGAGCTGTTTTTT.

The rearrangement uses TRBV19 and TRBJ2-3; 9 bases match TRBD2. With V trimmed by 0 bases and J by 6 bases, 10 bases remained unmatched. CDR3 size: 17 residues. Germline V gene lookup returns CDR1 LNHDA and CDR2 SQIVND (reference sequence). CDR3: CASSIEGSGSIMDTQYF. DNA of the CDR3: TGTGCCAGTAGTATAGAGGGTAGCGGGAGTATTATGGATACGCAGTATTTT. Full variable domain (outside the CDR3, taken from reference TRBV19 and TRBJ2-3): DGGITQSPKYLFRKEGQNVTLSCEQNLNHDAMYWYRQDPGQGLRLIYYSQIVNDFQKGDIAEGYSVSREKKESFPLTVTSAQKNPTAFYLCASSIEGSGSIMDTQYFGPGTRLTVL.

Details on this clone: Mismatch with germline at one junction end may stem from a read error. The CDR3 region is CASTLAGAPPWVF. CDR3 nucleotides: TGCGCCAGCACACTAGCGGGAGCCCCACCCTGGGTCTTC. The chain has TRBV5-1 and TRBJ2-1; TRBD2 aligns across 11 bases. The germline V gene encodes CDR1 SGHRS and CDR2 YFSETQ. The CDR3 loop spans 13 amino acids.

The chain uses TRBV15 and TRBJ2-5, with 7 bases fitting TRBD2. CDR3 length: 16 amino acids. Per germline, CDR1 LNHNV and CDR2 YYDKDF (reference sequence). J was trimmed by 5 bases and V by 5 bases; bases with no gene match: 14. CDR3 nucleotides: TGTGCCACCAGCCGATTTGGTAATCGGGAGGTGGAGACCCAGTACTTC. It yields the protein CATSRFGNREVETQYF. The variable domain in full, with the rest retrieved from reference TRBV15 and TRBJ2-5, is DAMVIQNPRYQVTQFGKPVTLSCSQTLNHNVMYWYQQKSSQAPKLLFHYYDKDFNNEADTPDNFQSRRPNTSFCFLDIRSPGLGDTAMYLCATSRFGNREVETQYFGPGTRLLVL.

The chain couples TRBV5-5 to TRBJ1-2, with 8 bases that match TRBD1. CDR1 SGHKS and CDR2 YYEKEE come from the germline V gene (reference sequence). V gave up 8 bases and J gave up 5 bases; unmatched junction bases: 8. This CDR3 comprises 13 residues. As DNA, the CDR3 is TGTGCCAGTGACAGGGGCGCGGGATATGGCTACACCTTC. Its protein product is CASDRGAGYGYTF.

The CDR3 sequence is CASSFLGEAPKEQYF. In DNA form, the CDR3 reads TGTGCCAGCAGTTTCTTGGGGGAGGCCCCAAAAGAGCAGTACTTC. The genes are TRBV27 and TRBJ2-7, with a tentative D call TRBD2 (6 bases). This CDR3 is 15 amino acids long. The germline gives CDR1 MNHEY, CDR2 SMNVEV (reference sequence). Trimming shortened V by 3 bases and J by 7 bases, and 19 bases separated the two germline ends.

The V call is TRBV6-5, the J call TRBJ1-6, with TRBD1 matching over 8 bases. The CDR3 totals 15 residues. Trimming at V came to 5 bases and at J to 10 bases, leaving 10 bases not matched to a gene. CDR1 is MNHEY and CDR2 is SVGAGI in the germline V gene. The CDR3 DNA follows: TGTGCCAGCAGTAGGACAGGGCCTCCAAACTCACCCCTCCACTTT. It specifies CASSRTGPPNSPLHF.

The genes are TRBV28 and TRBJ2-5; the D gene is possibly TRBD2 (5 bases). This CDR3 contains 14 residues. The V end lost 5 bases, the J end lost 0 bases, and 10 bases lay between the germline ends. Germline loops: CDR1 MDHEN, CDR2 SYDVKM. This CDR3 is CASSPPGDQETQYF. As DNA, the CDR3 is TGTGCCAGCAGTCCTCCCGGGGACCAAGAGACCCAGTACTTC.

V gene TRBV10-3 combines with J gene TRBJ1-2; 10 bases map to TRBD1. Germline-derived CDR1 and CDR2 are ENHRY and SYGVKD. This CDR3 is 14 amino acids long. J was trimmed by 6 bases and V by 6 bases; bases with no gene match: 7. CDR3 DNA: TGTGCCATCAGGCCGGGACAGGGGTTTGATGGCTACACCTTC. Translated: CAIRPGQGFDGYTF.

The chain links TRBV28 to TRBJ2-7, with D possibly being TRBD1 (6 bases). V was cut by 11 bases and J by 0 bases, with 23 bases left in between. The germline gives CDR1 MDHEN, CDR2 SYDVKM. This CDR3 contains 16 residues. CDR3 protein: CAELSPLTGSSYEQYF. The CDR3 region has the DNA TGTGCCGAACTGTCCCCACTGACAGGTAGCTCCTACGAGCAGTACTTC.